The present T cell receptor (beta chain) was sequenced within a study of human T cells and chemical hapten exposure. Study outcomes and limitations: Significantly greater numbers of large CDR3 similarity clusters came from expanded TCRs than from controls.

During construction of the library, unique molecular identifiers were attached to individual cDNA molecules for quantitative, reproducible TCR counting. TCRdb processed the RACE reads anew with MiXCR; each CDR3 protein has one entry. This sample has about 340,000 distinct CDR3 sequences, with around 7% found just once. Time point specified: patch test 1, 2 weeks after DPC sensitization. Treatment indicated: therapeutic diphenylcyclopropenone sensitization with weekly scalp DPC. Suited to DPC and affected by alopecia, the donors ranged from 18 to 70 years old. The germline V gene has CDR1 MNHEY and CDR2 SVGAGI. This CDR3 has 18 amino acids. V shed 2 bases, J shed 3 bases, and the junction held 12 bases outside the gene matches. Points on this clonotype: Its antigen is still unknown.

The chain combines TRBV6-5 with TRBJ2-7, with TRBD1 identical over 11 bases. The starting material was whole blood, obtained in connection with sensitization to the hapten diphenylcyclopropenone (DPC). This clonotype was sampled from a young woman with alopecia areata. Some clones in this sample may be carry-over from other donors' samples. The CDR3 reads CASSYARDRGISLYEQYF. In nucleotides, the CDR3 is TGTGCCAGCAGTTACGCGAGGGACAGGGGGATTTCCCTCTACGAGCAGTACTTC.